The next 9 T cell receptor beta chains were all read from a single sample in a study of shared clonotypes between healthy human individuals. TCRdb's copy holds only in-frame clones and misses some; the assay was immunoSEQ multiplex PCR. The repertoire holds about 1.4 million clones, with about 96% as singletons. Sequences were obtained from naive CD4+ T cells sorted from blood. Subset specified: CD45RA+ positively selected. These receptors were taken from a man aged 30-40 years in good health.

V is TRBV6-5 and J is TRBJ1-5; D unresolved. Trimming removed 0 bases from V and 2 bases from J, with 8 bases in between. Germline V CDR1 and CDR2: MNHEY, SVGAGI. CDR3 length: 15 residues. This chain's CDR3 is CASSYSNTGNQPQHF. The CDR3 bases are TGTGCCAGCAGTTACTCGAATACCGGCAATCAGCCCCAGCATTTT.

Concerning this clone itself: Other nucleotide sequences in the sample specify the same CDR3. This sequence joins TRBV5-1 and TRBJ2-5; no definite D call. Per the germline V gene, CDR1 is SGHRS and CDR2 is YFSETQ. This CDR3 is built from 13 residues. V was cut by 0 bases and J by 5 bases, with 8 bases left in between. CDR3: CASSLGSAETQYF. CDR3 nucleotide sequence: TGCGCCAGCAGCTTGGGGTCTGCGGAGACCCAGTACTTC.

This chain's CDR3 is CASRAMRQPYEQYF. Here the CDR3 DNA reads TGTGCCAGCAGGGCTATGCGACAGCCCTACGAGCAGTACTTC. This sequence joins TRBV27 and TRBJ2-7, with D maybe TRBD1 (5 bases). CDR3 length equals 14 residues. CDR1 is MNHEY, CDR2 SMNVEV, per germline (reference sequence). V lost 6 bases and J lost 2, with 14 bases in between.

The chain recombines TRBV4-1 with TRBJ2-1; tentative D call: TRBD2 (6 bases). The CDR3 covers 16 residues. V was shortened by 2 bases and J by 4 bases, with 15 bases between the two germline ends. Germline lookup yields CDR1 MGHRA and CDR2 YSYEKL. The CDR3 DNA follows: TGCGCCAGCAGCCAAACAAGCACGGGAGCATACAATGAGCAGTTCTTC. Amino acid sequence: CASSQTSTGAYNEQFF.

This chain connects TRBV30 to TRBJ1-4, with D maybe TRBD1 (6 bases). Deletions cut 1 base from V and 10 bases from J, with 16 bases between. The CDR3 spans 14 residues. Germline V CDR1 and CDR2: GTSNPN, SVGIG (reference sequence). CDR3 residues: CAWSARGPPGKLFF. In DNA, the CDR3 is TGTGCCTGGAGTGCCCGGGGGCCTCCTGGAAAACTGTTTTTT. Supplemented by reference TRBV30 and TRBJ1-4, the full variable domain reads SQTIHQWPATLVQPVGSPLSLECTVEGTSNPNLYWYRQAAGRGLQLLFYSVGIGQISSEVPQNLSASRPQDRQFILSSKKLLLSDSGFYLCAWSARGPPGKLFFGSGTQLSVL.

The V gene is TRBV28, the J gene TRBJ1-5; 8 positions agree with TRBD1. J was trimmed by 3 bases and V by 5 bases; bases with no gene match: 6. This CDR3 region has 15 residues. Germline V gene data show CDR1 as MDHEN and CDR2 as SYDVKM. The chain's CDR3 is CASSRPQGANQPQHF. CDR3 DNA: TGTGCCAGCAGTCGGCCTCAGGGGGCCAATCAGCCCCAGCATTTT.

This clone was seen once. The rearrangement joins TRBV28 to TRBJ2-1; TRBD2 might be the D (5 bases). Germline-derived CDR1 and CDR2 are MDHEN and SYDVKM. V lost 8 bases and J lost 9, with 8 bases in between. CDR3 size: 10 residues. CDR3 sequence: CASFRGEQFF. DNA for the CDR3: TGTGCCAGCTTCCGGGGTGAGCAGTTCTTC.

The chain carries TRBV5-6 and TRBJ2-7; no reliable D call. V dropped 4 bases and J dropped 3 bases, with 11 bases sitting between them. There are 13 residues in the CDR3. CDR1 is SGHDT and CDR2 is YYEEEE in the germline V gene. The CDR3 DNA reads as TGTGCCAGCAGCCTGAGGCAGGTCTACGAGCAGTACTTC. Residues: CASSLRQVYEQYF.

This chain links TRBV9 with TRBJ1-2; no clear D. The V gene lost 4 bases and the J gene lost 4 bases, with 8 bases spanning the gap. CDR1 and CDR2 (germline): SGDLS, YYNGEE. The length of the CDR3 is 12 residues. The DNA of the CDR3 is TGTGCCAGCAGCCCCGTTGCCTATGGCTACACCTTC. This translates into CASSPVAYGYTF.